This T cell receptor beta chain was captured in a study of shared T cell receptors in the human thymus. Clones were read by immunoSEQ multiplex PCR, and TCRdb kept only the in-frame ones, dropping some. The sample lists 500,000 to 750,000 clones, 70% to 90% seen once, with over 0.008% in the top ten. The CDR3 contains 19 residues. Germline values: CDR1 SGHNT, CDR2 YENEEA. The J segment lost 0 bases and the V segment lost 2 bases, leaving 13 bases of the junction unmatched. The sample also formed part of further work on human thymus T cells. In that study: Surgeons resected thymus tissue during corrective heart surgery.

The chain couples TRBV11-3 to TRBJ1-3, with TRBD1 matching 7 bases. The specimen was thymocytes. The origin of this receptor is a boy younger than two with a congenital heart defect. CDR3 coding DNA: TGTGCCAGCAGCTTAACCCCAGGGGGACATCCTCACTCTGGAAACACCATATATTTT. This sequence encodes CASSLTPGGHPHSGNTIYF.